The sequence of this T cell receptor beta chain was determined in a study of blood T cell repertoires in COVID-19 (TCRdb year 2020). About the study as a whole: Collaborator samples came from the United States, Italy and Spain and covered acute and convalescent phases of COVID-19. The material from the prospective study consisted of cDNA or gDNA derived from T cells, B-cell-depleted T cells, or PBMCs. The repertoires were released in a freely available public database meant as a resource for research on the immune response to SARS-CoV-2. Where available, HLA class I and class II types were obtained from metadata supplied by the sample provider rather than from assay-based typing. Nearly every sample came with metadata listing a de-identified subject ID, COVID-19 status, age in years and sex. Samples came from the ongoing ImmuneRACE study (first 160 participants) plus 1,254 subjects from 6 global collaborators. The dataset comprised deeply sampled blood TCRbeta repertoires from subjects exposed to, actively infected with, or recovered from COVID-19.

According to the germline V gene, CDR1 reads SGDLS and CDR2 reads YYNGEE. The CDR3 has 11 amino acids, counting the end cysteine and phenylalanine. Left in the record is the CDR3 DNA by itself, 33 bases read in frame from the first base. V is reduced by 5 bases and J by 6 bases, leaving a spacing of 8 bases between them. On this clone: The clone's antigen remains unknown. It has no much larger one-base neighbor in the sample; base qualities were not kept.

The study at large found these results: Clinical and demographic metadata were provided uncurated, with the amount varying by source and participant.

In Seattle, one collaborating source enrolled patients while the infection was active and tracked those patients longitudinally over the course of disease. Collaborating institutions collected whole blood in K2EDTA tubes following their own protocols. For TCRbeta analysis, collaborators shipped samples as frozen whole blood, isolated PBMCs, or DNA extracted from either of those sample types. The immunoSEQ Assay, a bias-controlled multiplex PCR, was used to amplify TCRbeta CDR3 regions from genomic DNA. Regarding the original processing steps: Nucleated cell counts per sample were estimated from amplification of reference gene primers within the assay. To quantify the absolute abundance of each unique TCRbeta CDR3 rearrangement, sequence reads were collapsed and filtered. For each sample, productive Simpson clonality was calculated as the square root of Simpson's diversity index across productive rearrangements. The table was pulled from immuneACCESS by TCRdb, which kept in-frame rearrangements only. Such tables lose some clones; where checked, under half of the loss comes from unresolved V genes, and the rest has no known cause. V, J and clone size reflect that table, while D and trimming were determined from the DNA. The sample table shows hundreds of thousands of clones, and roughly 90% are seen once. The ten biggest clones cover about 7% of the sample.

This sequence was found in a woman in her seventies with COVID-19, enrolled during active disease. The rearranged chain carries TRBV9 and TRBJ1-1; the D gene identity is not certain. Material: peripheral blood. CDR3 reads: CASSDTSEAFF. In nucleotide form, the sequence is TGTGCCAGCAGTGACACGTCTGAAGCTTTCTTT.